This T cell receptor beta chain was captured by sequencing in a study of blood T cell repertoires in COVID-19. Study as a whole: Donors in the United States, Italy and Spain gave samples during acute or convalescent COVID-19. PBMCs, B-cell-depleted T cells, or T cells provided the cDNA or gDNA that made up the material.

Germline assignment: CDR1 SEHNR and CDR2 FQNEAQ (reference sequence). Trimming removed 4 bases at V and 2 bases at J, with 15 bases between. The CDR3 loop spans 15 amino acids. This clone was picked up a small number of times. Original data processing: Reference gene primer amplification yielded estimated nucleated cell counts. Sequencing was performed with immunoSEQ multiplex PCR; in TCRdb, only in-frame clones are kept and a portion is missing. That table gives V, J and clone size, and the DNA gave D and trimming. The table has about 55,000 clones, around nine tenths seen once. Specimen: peripheral blood. This sequence was found in a man aged 40-49 years with acute or convalescent COVID-19. This chain joins TRBV7-9 and TRBJ2-7, with D possibly being TRBD2 (6 bases). The CDR3 sequence is CASSSRDSTTYEQYF. CDR3 DNA: TGTGCCAGCAGCTCCCGGGACTCTACTACCTACGAGCAGTACTTC.